Presented here are 5 T cell receptor beta chains from one specimen sequenced in a study of lymphopenia after photon versus proton radiotherapy. Sequenced by immunoSEQ multiplex PCR; TCRdb stores in-frame clones only, minus some. The table records 28,000 or so clones, 75% to 90% of them present only once. The sequenced sample was peripheral blood, obtained from a patient treated with photon-based radiotherapy. All receptors derive from a man aged 30 to 45 with gastric cancer.

The chain carries TRBV11-2 and TRBJ2-1; 7 nucleotides align to TRBD2. The CDR3 totals 16 residues. Unmatched junction bases numbered 9, after V lost 3 bases and J lost 4 bases. Germline-derived CDR1 and CDR2 are SGHAT and FQNNGV. The CDR3 protein is CASSLKRDSTYNEQFF. CDR3 DNA sequence: TGTGCCAGCAGCTTGAAGCGGGACTCAACGTACAATGAGCAGTTCTTC.

The chain recombines TRBV7-9 with TRBJ1-2, with D perhaps TRBD1 (5 bases). The CDR3 spans 13 residues. The germline V gene encodes CDR1 SEHNR and CDR2 FQNEAQ (reference sequence). Trimming removed 5 bases from V and 7 bases from J, with 14 bases in between. The CDR3 is CASSAGAGGGYTF. DNA for the CDR3: TGTGCCAGCAGCGCCGGAGCTGGGGGTGGCTACACCTTC.

The chain links TRBV29-1 to TRBJ1-2; D unresolved. Trimming took off 4 bases at V and 1 base at J, with 10 bases between the two ends. The CDR3 length is 13 residues. The germline gives CDR1 SQVTM, CDR2 ANQGSEA. The DNA for the CDR3 is TGCAGCGTTGTAGACCCTATTAACTATGGCTACACCTTC. Amino acid sequence: CSVVDPINYGYTF. The full variable domain, in which reference TRBV29-1 and TRBJ1-2 provide the parts outside the CDR3, is SAVISQKPSRDICQRGTSLTIQCQVDSQVTMMFWYRQQPGQSLTLIATANQGSEATYESGFVIDKFPISRPNLTFSTLTVSNMSPEDSSIYLCSVVDPINYGYTFGSGTRLTVV.

This sequence joins TRBV11-2 and TRBJ2-3, with 11 bases fitting TRBD2. The germline gives CDR1 SGHAT, CDR2 FQNNGV. This CDR3 is 16 amino acids long. The trim removed 1 base at V and 4 bases at J, leaving 4 bases unmatched. The CDR3 DNA reads as TGTGCCAGCAGCTTAGGTCTAGCGGGAGGTGCAGATACGCAGTATTTT. Translation gives CASSLGLAGGADTQYF.

The J gene is TRBJ2-1, the V gene TRBV5-1; D is possibly TRBD2 (6 bases). This CDR3 region has 15 residues. The germline gives CDR1 SGHRS, CDR2 YFSETQ. V lost 8 bases to trimming and J lost 2 bases, with 17 bases between them. The CDR3 loop is CASKANGGPYNEQFF. The CDR3 nucleotides read TGCGCCAGTAAGGCGAACGGGGGACCCTACAATGAGCAGTTCTTC.